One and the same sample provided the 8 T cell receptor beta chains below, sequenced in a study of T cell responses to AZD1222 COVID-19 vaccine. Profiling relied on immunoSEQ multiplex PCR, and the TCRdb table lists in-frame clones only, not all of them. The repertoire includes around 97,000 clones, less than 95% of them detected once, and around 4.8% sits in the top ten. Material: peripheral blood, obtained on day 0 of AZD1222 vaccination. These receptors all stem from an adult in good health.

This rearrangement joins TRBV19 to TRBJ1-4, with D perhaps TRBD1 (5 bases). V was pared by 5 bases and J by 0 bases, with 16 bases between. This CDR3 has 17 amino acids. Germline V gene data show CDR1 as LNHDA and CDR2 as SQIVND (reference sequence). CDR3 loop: CASSSTDSPATNEKLFF. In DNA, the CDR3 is TGTGCCAGTAGTTCCACCGACAGCCCCGCAACTAATGAAAAACTGTTTTTT. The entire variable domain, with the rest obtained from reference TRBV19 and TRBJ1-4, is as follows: DGGITQSPKYLFRKEGQNVTLSCEQNLNHDAMYWYRQDPGQGLRLIYYSQIVNDFQKGDIAEGYSVSREKKESFPLTVTSAQKNPTAFYLCASSSTDSPATNEKLFFGSGTQLSVL.

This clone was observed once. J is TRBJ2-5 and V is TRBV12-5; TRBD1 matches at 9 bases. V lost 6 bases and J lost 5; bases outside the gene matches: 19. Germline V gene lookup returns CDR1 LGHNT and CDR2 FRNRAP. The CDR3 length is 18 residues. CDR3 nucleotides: TGTGCTAGTGGAACCATACCGGGACAGGGCATCCCGGCGGAGACCCAGTACTTC. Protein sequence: CASGTIPGQGIPAETQYF.

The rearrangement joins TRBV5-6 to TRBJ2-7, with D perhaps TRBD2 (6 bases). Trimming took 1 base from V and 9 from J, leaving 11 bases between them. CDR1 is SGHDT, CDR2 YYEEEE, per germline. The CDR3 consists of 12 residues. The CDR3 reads CASSLFREVQYF. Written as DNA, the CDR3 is TGTGCCAGCAGCTTGTTCAGGGAGGTGCAGTACTTC.

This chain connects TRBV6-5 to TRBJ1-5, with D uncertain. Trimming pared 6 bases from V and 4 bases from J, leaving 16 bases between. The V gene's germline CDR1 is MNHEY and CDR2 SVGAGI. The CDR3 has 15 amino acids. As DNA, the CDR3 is TGTGCCAGCAGACAAAACCCAGAAAGTAATCAGCCCCAGCATTTT. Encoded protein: CASRQNPESNQPQHF.

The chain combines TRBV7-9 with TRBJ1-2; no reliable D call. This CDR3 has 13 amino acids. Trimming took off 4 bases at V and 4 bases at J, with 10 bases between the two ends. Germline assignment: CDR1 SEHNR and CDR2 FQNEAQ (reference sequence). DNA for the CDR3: TGTGCCAGCAGCTCGCACGGAGCCTATGGCTACACCTTC. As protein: CASSSHGAYGYTF.

CDR3 residues: CASSSSRLRTGGNGYTF. CDR3 coding DNA: TGTGCCAGCAGTTCATCTCGACTAAGGACAGGGGGCAATGGCTACACCTTC. V is TRBV28 and J is TRBJ1-2, with 11 bases lining up with TRBD1. V lost 4 bases, J lost 6 bases, and 13 bases stayed unmatched. Germline CDR1 reads MDHEN; CDR2 reads SYDVKM. This CDR3 is built from 17 residues.

The CDR3 protein is CASSLGGQGSSPLHF. The DNA for the CDR3 is TGTGCCAGCAGCTTAGGGGGCCAGGGCAGTTCACCCCTCCACTTT. The V and J genes are TRBV7-8 and TRBJ1-6; maybe TRBD1 (5 bases). The V gene's germline CDR1 is SGHVS and CDR2 FQNEAQ. V lost 1 base, J lost 9 bases, and 13 bases lay in between. The CDR3 consists of 15 residues.

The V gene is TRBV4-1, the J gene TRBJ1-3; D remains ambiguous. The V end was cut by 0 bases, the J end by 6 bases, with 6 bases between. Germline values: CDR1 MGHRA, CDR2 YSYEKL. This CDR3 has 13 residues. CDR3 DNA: TGCGCCAGCAGCCAAGACAGAGTAAACACCATATATTTT. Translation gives CASSQDRVNTIYF.